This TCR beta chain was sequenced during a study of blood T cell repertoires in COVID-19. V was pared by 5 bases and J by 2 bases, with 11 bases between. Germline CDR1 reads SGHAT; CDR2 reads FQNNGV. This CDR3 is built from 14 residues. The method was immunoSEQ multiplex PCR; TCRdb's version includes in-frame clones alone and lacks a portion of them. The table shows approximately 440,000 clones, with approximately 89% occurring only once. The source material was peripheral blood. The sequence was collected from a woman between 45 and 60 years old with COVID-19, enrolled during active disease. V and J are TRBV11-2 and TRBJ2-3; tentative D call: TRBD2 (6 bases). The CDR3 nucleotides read TGTGCCAGCAGCCTCCGGGGGTCCACAGATACGCAGTATTTT. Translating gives CASSLRGSTDTQYF.